These 32 T cell receptor beta chains came from one sample sequenced in a study of T cell responses to AZD1222 COVID-19 vaccine. Profiled with immunoSEQ multiplex PCR; TCRdb holds only in-frame clones, not every one. The repertoire holds 150,000 or so clones, with approximately 90% as singletons. This material consisted of peripheral blood, taken 28 days after the second AZD1222 dose. The source is an adult who received the AZD1222 COVID-19 vaccine.

CDR3 sequence: CASRQGATGELFF. The CDR3 DNA sequence: TGTGCCAGCAGGCAGGGGGCCACCGGGGAGCTGTTTTTT. The chain carries TRBV12-3 or TRBV12-4 and TRBJ2-2, with 8 bases matching TRBD1. The J segment lost 4 bases and the V segment lost 6 bases, leaving 1 base of the junction unmatched. CDR3 length: 13 residues.

The chain joins TRBV30 to TRBJ1-1; D is possibly TRBD1 (6 bases). With 4 bases removed from V and 5 bases from J, the gap between germline ends came to 14 bases. In germline, CDR1 is GTSNPN, CDR2 SVGIG (reference sequence). CDR3 length: 13 amino acids. This CDR3 reads CAWTTGSRTEAFF. CDR3 nucleotides: TGTGCCTGGACCACAGGGAGTCGAACTGAAGCTTTCTTT.

The chain couples TRBV4-1 to TRBJ2-7; maybe TRBD2 (5 bases). Between the trimmed V and J ends, which lost 0 bases and 5 bases, there was a span of 11 bases. The CDR3 is 14 residues long. CDR1 and CDR2 from the germline V gene are MGHRA and YSYEKL. For the CDR3, the DNA is TGCGCCAGCAGCCAAGACGGGCTGGAGGACGAGCAGTACTTC. It yields the protein CASSQDGLEDEQYF.

The gene calls are TRBV5-1 and TRBJ2-3, with 8 bases lining up with TRBD1. The CDR3 sequence is 13 residues long. Looked up from germline, CDR1 is SGHRS and CDR2 is YFSETQ. Trimming cost V 4 bases and J 10 bases; bases outside gene matches: 8. Here the CDR3 DNA reads TGCGCCAGCAGCGCGGACAGGGCTTTTTCGCAGTATTTT. Translated, it gives CASSADRAFSQYF.

The genes are TRBV4-1 and TRBJ1-1; D might be TRBD1 (5 bases). The CDR3 spans 16 residues. Germline values: CDR1 MGHRA, CDR2 YSYEKL. V lost 1 base and J 2 bases, leaving 14 bases between the germline ends. In nucleotides, the CDR3 is TGCGCCAGCAGCCAAGGCGGGGGAGTTTTAAACACTGAAGCTTTCTTT. It translates to CASSQGGGVLNTEAFF.

J is TRBJ1-2 and V is TRBV12-2. TRBV12-2 is described as a pseudogene. This CDR3 is built from 17 residues. CDR3 nucleotide sequence: TGTGCAAGTCGCTCTCCCCGGCGGGTGAGCTTTAACTATGGCTACACCTTC. It is translated as CASRSPRRVSFNYGYTF.

This CDR3 is CASSGGENYGYTF. CDR3 DNA sequence: TGTGCCAGCAGTGGTGGGGAAAACTATGGCTACACCTTC. The V call is TRBV2, the J call TRBJ1-2; D gene unclear. The CDR3 sequence is 13 residues long. V was pared by 4 bases and J by 2 bases, with 8 bases between. Germline CDR1 SNHLY, CDR2 FYNNEI.

This chain links TRBV19 with TRBJ2-6; no definite D call. The CDR3 length is 15 residues. V lost 0 bases and J 0 bases, leaving 3 bases between the germline ends. Germline V gene sequence: CDR1 LNHDA, CDR2 SQIVND (reference sequence). The CDR3 sequence is CASSIELSGANVLTF. Here the CDR3 DNA reads TGTGCCAGTAGTATAGAACTCTCTGGGGCCAACGTCCTGACTTTC.

V is TRBV30 and J is TRBJ2-2; D is unresolved. Trimming cost V 2 bases and J 6 bases, with 7 bases left between them. The germline gives CDR1 GTSNPN, CDR2 SVGIG (reference sequence). There are 12 residues in the CDR3. The DNA of the CDR3 is TGTGCCTGGAGTTGGGTTTCCGGGGAGCTGTTTTTT. Its protein product is CAWSWVSGELFF.

The genes are TRBV7-2 and TRBJ1-5; D not certain. Germline CDR1 and CDR2: SGHTA and FQGNSA. Trimming cost V 5 bases and J 4 bases, with 9 bases left between them. The CDR3 contains 13 residues. The DNA for the CDR3 is TGTGCCAGCAGCCACCTGGGAAATCAGCCCCAGCATTTT. Encoded protein: CASSHLGNQPQHF.

Comment on this clone: The identical CDR3 is also encoded by other nucleotide sequences in the sample. The chain links TRBV5-1 to TRBJ1-5; D call uncertain. Trimming left V 1 base short and J 0 bases short, with 8 bases between. The CDR3 covers 15 residues. Per the germline V gene, CDR1 is SGHRS and CDR2 is YFSETQ. The CDR3 sequence: CASSLTGNSNQPQHF. CDR3 coding DNA: TGCGCCAGCAGCTTGACGGGGAATAGCAATCAGCCCCAGCATTTT.

V and J are TRBV9 and TRBJ2-3; 10 positions match TRBD2. J gave up 0 bases and V 0 bases, and 4 bases lay outside the gene matches. Germline V gene lookup returns CDR1 SGDLS and CDR2 YYNGEE. This CDR3 is 17 amino acids long. CDR3 sequence (DNA): TGTGCCAGCAGCGTAGGAGCGGGGGGGCGGAGCACAGATACGCAGTATTTT. Amino acid sequence: CASSVGAGGRSTDTQYF.

The genes are TRBV11-1 and TRBJ2-5, with no clear D. This CDR3 has 16 amino acids. Germline lookup yields CDR1 SGHAT and CDR2 FQDESV (reference sequence). Trimming stripped 6 bases from V and 4 bases from J, with 21 bases between. The CDR3 loop is CASSPPGPRSGETQYF. Written as DNA, the CDR3 is TGTGCCAGCAGTCCGCCGGGCCCTCGGTCGGGAGAGACCCAGTACTTC. The whole variable domain, remainder taken from reference TRBV11-1 and TRBJ2-5, is EAEVAQSPRYKITEKSQAVAFWCDPISGHATLYWYRQILGQGPELLVQFQDESVVDDSQLPKDRFSAERLKGVDSTLKIQPAELGDSAMYLCASSPPGPRSGETQYFGPGTRLLVL.

This clone was recorded once. The CDR3 DNA sequence: TGTGCCAGCAGTTTAATCAAGAATCAGCCCCAGCATTTT. Residues: CASSLIKNQPQHF. This chain connects TRBV27 to TRBJ1-5; D gene uncertain. The germline CDR1 and CDR2 sequences are MNHEY and SMNVEV (reference sequence). The CDR3 is 13 amino acids. V dropped 2 bases and J dropped 4 bases, with 6 bases sitting between them.

The chain links TRBV7-2 to TRBJ1-1; D is undetermined. V was shortened by 3 bases and J by 4 bases, with 9 bases between the two germline ends. This CDR3 region has 13 residues. CDR1 and CDR2 (germline): SGHTA, FQGNSA. The CDR3 DNA sequence: TGTGCCAGCAGCTTTAGTATGAGCACTGAAGCTTTCTTT. Amino acids: CASSFSMSTEAFF.

This chain connects TRBV11-1 to TRBJ1-2, with D possibly matching TRBD1 (5 bases). V gave up 5 bases and J gave up 0 bases, with 13 bases separating them. The CDR3 is 15 residues long. CDR1 is SGHAT and CDR2 is FQDESV in the germline V gene (reference sequence). CDR3 sequence (DNA): TGTGCCAGCAGCGCAGGACAAAACTCTAACTATGGCTACACCTTC. Its protein product is CASSAGQNSNYGYTF.

A word on this clone: Within the sample, other DNA sequences also encode this same CDR3. This rearrangement joins TRBV9 to TRBJ1-1; tentatively, D is TRBD1 (5 bases). V was pared by 0 bases and J by 0 bases, with 6 bases between. Germline-derived CDR1 and CDR2 are SGDLS and YYNGEE. CDR3 length: 14 residues. The CDR3 DNA sequence: TGTGCCAGCAGCGTAGCAGGGCTGAACACTGAAGCTTTCTTT. This gives the protein CASSVAGLNTEAFF.

CDR3 in amino acids: CASTTLTLAKNIQYF. The CDR3 nucleotides are TGTGCCAGCACCACTCTCACACTAGCCAAAAACATTCAGTACTTC. This chain joins TRBV2 and TRBJ2-4; D is ambiguous. The CDR3 is 15 residues long. Trimming removed 7 bases at V and 0 bases at J, with 13 bases between. Germline V gene sequence: CDR1 SNHLY, CDR2 FYNNEI.

This chain connects TRBV6-6 to TRBJ1-1; 9 positions match TRBD1. The CDR3 sequence is 16 residues long. Germline CDR1 and CDR2: MNHNY and SVGAGI (reference sequence). The trim removed 2 bases at V and 6 bases at J, leaving 10 bases unmatched. In DNA, the CDR3 is TGTGCCAGCAGTTACAACAGGGGGCGAGGGCTGGCTGAAGCTTTCTTT. It is translated as CASSYNRGRGLAEAFF.

Here the CDR3 reads CATSDRTIADTQYF. DNA of the CDR3: TGTGCCACCAGTGATCGGACAATCGCAGATACGCAGTATTTT. V and J are TRBV24-1 and TRBJ2-3; perhaps TRBD1 as D (5 bases). CDR1 and CDR2 from the germline V gene are KGHDR and SFDVKD. V shed 3 bases and J shed 4 bases, with 10 bases lying between them. There are 14 residues in the CDR3.

The V and J genes are TRBV7-9 and TRBJ1-1; 9 positions match TRBD1. V lost 5 bases to trimming and J lost 3 bases; unmatched junction nucleotides: 10. This CDR3 is 16 amino acids long. Per germline, CDR1 SEHNR and CDR2 FQNEAQ (reference sequence). The CDR3, as DNA: TGTGCCAGCAGCCCAGATAACAGGGGGCGAGACACTGAAGCTTTCTTT. Its translation: CASSPDNRGRDTEAFF.

This chain links TRBV18 with TRBJ1-1; no reliable D call. CDR1 is KGHSH, CDR2 LQKENI, per germline. Between the trimmed V and J ends, which lost 6 bases and 3 bases, there was a span of 20 bases. The length of the CDR3 is 16 residues. The CDR3 protein is CASSPPGVVRYTEAFF. CDR3 sequence (DNA): TGTGCCAGCTCCCCCCCCGGGGTTGTGAGATACACTGAAGCTTTCTTT. Supplemented by reference TRBV18 and TRBJ1-1, the full variable domain reads NAGVMQNPRHLVRRRGQEARLRCSPMKGHSHVYWYRQLPEEGLKFMVYLQKENIIDESGMPKERFSAEFPKEGPSILRIQQVVRGDSAAYFCASSPPGVVRYTEAFFGQGTRLTVV.

The V gene is TRBV6-1, the J gene TRBJ2-7, with D possibly being TRBD1 (6 bases). This CDR3 contains 15 residues. V gave up 3 bases and J gave up 3 bases, with 15 bases separating them. From germline, CDR1 is MNHNS and CDR2 SASEGT. CDR3 residues: CASSDRQALSYEQYF. The CDR3 DNA reads as TGTGCCAGCAGTGATAGACAGGCCTTGAGCTACGAGCAGTACTTC.

V is TRBV5-1 and J is TRBJ1-1; D may be TRBD1 (5 bases). Between the trimmed V and J ends, which lost 4 bases and 5 bases, there was a span of 9 bases. The CDR3 has 12 residues. The germline CDR1 and CDR2 sequences are SGHRS and YFSETQ. This CDR3 is CASSTQGTEAFF. The CDR3 DNA reads as TGCGCCAGCAGCACGCAGGGAACTGAAGCTTTCTTT.

This clone has only a few counts. In DNA form, the CDR3 reads TGTGCCAGCAGTGAAATTTTCACTTTCAATCAGCCCCAGCATTTT. Protein: CASSEIFTFNQPQHF. This sequence joins TRBV6-1 and TRBJ1-5, with D unresolved. V was shortened by 2 bases and J by 3 bases, with 11 bases between the two germline ends. CDR1 is MNHNS, CDR2 SASEGT, per germline. The CDR3 is 15 amino acids.

This clone was seen a single time. CDR3 DNA sequence: TGTGCCAGCAGTGACCCCGACCTAGTTCGTGGCTACACCTTC. Translation gives CASSDPDLVRGYTF. The J gene is TRBJ1-2, the V gene TRBV6-1, with D uncertain. Germline V lookup: CDR1 MNHNS, CDR2 SASEGT. Trimming shortened V by 3 bases and J by 7 bases, and 15 bases separated the two germline ends. This CDR3 has 14 amino acids.

The chain joins TRBV24-1 to TRBJ2-2; D gene ambiguous. V dropped 1 base and J dropped 1 base, with 12 bases sitting between them. Germline V lookup: CDR1 KGHDR, CDR2 SFDVKD. CDR3 length equals 17 residues. CDR3 protein: CATSDLEPELNTGELFF. The CDR3 DNA reads as TGTGCCACCAGTGATTTAGAACCGGAGTTGAACACCGGGGAGCTGTTTTTT.

This clone appeared once. The chain employs TRBV30 and TRBJ1-1; 9 bases line up with TRBD1. V was pared by 0 bases and J by 4 bases, with 6 bases of the junction left unmatched. Germline loops: CDR1 GTSNPN, CDR2 SVGIG (reference sequence). The CDR3 spans 15 residues. The CDR3 region has the DNA TGTGCCTGGAGTGTCAGGGGACAGGGAATCACTGAAGCTTTCTTT. Residues: CAWSVRGQGITEAFF.

Written as DNA, the CDR3 is TGCGCCAGCAGTACCAGGGAGGGGGGTGAGCAGTTCTTC. Protein product: CASSTREGGEQFF. The gene calls are TRBV10-1 and TRBJ2-1, with D perhaps matching TRBD2 (7 bases). The germline gives CDR1 WNHNN, CDR2 SYGVQD (reference sequence). V gave up 5 bases and J gave up 9 bases, with 14 bases separating them. The length of the CDR3 is 13 residues.

This clone has a single count. CDR3 loop: CAISGPGGAANEQFF. The CDR3 DNA follows: TGTGCCATCAGTGGACCGGGGGGGGCCGCCAATGAGCAGTTCTTC. The chain employs TRBV10-3 and TRBJ2-1, with 8 positions matching TRBD2. The length of the CDR3 is 15 residues. V trimming: 4 bases; J trimming: 6 bases; junction bases outside the gene matches: 8. Germline V gene sequence: CDR1 ENHRY, CDR2 SYGVKD.

V gene TRBV5-1 combines with J gene TRBJ1-2; 7 positions match TRBD1. J lost 2 bases, V lost 4 bases, and 8 bases had no gene match. Germline V gene lookup returns CDR1 SGHRS and CDR2 YFSETQ. The CDR3 has 15 residues. This chain's CDR3 is CASSITTGKNYGYTF. In nucleotides, the CDR3 is TGCGCCAGCAGCATCACGACAGGGAAGAACTATGGCTACACCTTC. Full variable domain (rest looked up from reference TRBV5-1 and TRBJ1-2): KAGVTQTPRYLIKTRGQQVTLSCSPISGHRSVSWYQQTPGQGLQFLFEYFSETQRNKGNFPGRFSGRQFSNSRSEMNVSTLELGDSALYLCASSITTGKNYGYTFGSGTRLTVV.

This sequence joins TRBV13 and TRBJ1-6; 7 positions match TRBD1. Per the germline V gene, CDR1 is PRHDT and CDR2 is FYEKMQ (reference sequence). The CDR3 contains 15 residues. The V gene end was trimmed by 6 bases and the J gene end by 0 bases; junction bases not matched to a gene: 2. CDR3 amino acids: CASRQGSSYNSPLHF. The CDR3, as DNA: TGTGCCAGCAGACAGGGGAGCTCCTATAATTCACCCCTCCACTTT.